The 18 T cell receptor beta chains presented below share a single source sample, sequenced in a study of blood T cell repertoires in COVID-19. The protocol was immunoSEQ multiplex PCR, while the TCRdb copy is restricted to in-frame clones and leaves out a portion. The table shows 200,000 to 300,000 clones, with about 90% occurring only once. Sequenced sample: peripheral blood. Every receptor here comes from a woman in her twenties or thirties who had recovered from COVID-19.

The chain carries TRBV6-1 and TRBJ2-7; 7 nucleotides line up with TRBD1. Germline V gene lookup returns CDR1 MNHNS and CDR2 SASEGT. V was pared by 3 bases and J by 2 bases, with 1 base of the junction left unmatched. CDR3 length equals 13 residues. CDR3 region: CASSDTGAYEQYF. CDR3 DNA sequence: TGTGCCAGCAGTGACACAGGGGCCTACGAGCAGTACTTC.

Comment on this clone: This same CDR3 is encoded by further DNA sequences in the sample. The rearrangement uses TRBV15 and TRBJ1-6, with D unclear. Germline lookup yields CDR1 LNHNV and CDR2 YYDKDF (reference sequence). The CDR3 extends over 13 amino acids. V lost 1 base, J lost 10 bases, and 8 bases lay in between. The CDR3 loop is CATSRGGNSPLHF. The CDR3 nucleotides read TGTGCCACCAGCAGAGGAGGGAACTCACCCCTCCACTTT.

This chain connects TRBV6-1 to TRBJ2-3, with 9 bases identical to TRBD1. Germline CDR1 reads MNHNS; CDR2 reads SASEGT. Trimming removed 2 bases from V and 5 bases from J; junction bases left unmatched: 2. The CDR3 contains 14 residues. The CDR3, as DNA: TGTGCCAGCAGTGAACGACAGGGGGTAGATACGCAGTATTTT. Protein: CASSERQGVDTQYF.

The rearrangement uses TRBV30 and TRBJ1-5; possibly TRBD1 for D (6 bases). CDR1 is GTSNPN and CDR2 is SVGIG in the germline V gene (reference sequence). V was pared by 2 bases and J by 4 bases, with 9 bases between. CDR3 length: 13 residues. The DNA for the CDR3 is TGTGCCTGGAGTCAGGGGCCGAATCAGCCCCAGCATTTT. It yields the protein CAWSQGPNQPQHF.

This sequence joins TRBV19 and TRBJ2-7, with 9 bases aligning to TRBD1. Germline V lookup: CDR1 LNHDA, CDR2 SQIVND (reference sequence). CDR3 size: 13 residues. V lost 7 bases and J lost 3; bases outside the gene matches: 4. As DNA, the CDR3 is TGTGCCAGTAACGGACAGGGGAACTACGAGCAGTACTTC. This translates into CASNGQGNYEQYF.

The chain carries TRBV9 and TRBJ1-1, with 8 nucleotides matching TRBD1. J gave up 4 bases and V 2 bases, and 7 bases lay outside the gene matches. The V gene's germline CDR1 is SGDLS and CDR2 YYNGEE. The CDR3 has 15 residues. CDR3 nucleotides: TGTGCCAGCAGCGTCCGGACAGGGCTTACCACTGAAGCTTTCTTT. It specifies CASSVRTGLTTEAFF.

The chain employs TRBV4-1 and TRBJ1-2; 8 nucleotides match TRBD1. The ends lost 4 bases at V and 8 bases at J; junction bases unmatched: 3. Germline V gives CDR1 MGHRA, CDR2 YSYEKL. The CDR3 has 12 residues. The CDR3 here is CASSLTGVGYTF. The CDR3 region has the DNA TGCGCCAGCAGCCTGACAGGGGTCGGCTACACCTTC.

The V gene is TRBV2, the J gene TRBJ1-4; TRBD1 matches at 10 bases. The ends lost 6 bases at V and 8 bases at J; junction bases unmatched: 3. The germline CDR1 and CDR2 sequences are SNHLY and FYNNEI. The CDR3 length is 13 residues. This CDR3 reads CASRTGGGEKLFF. CDR3 in DNA: TGTGCCAGCAGGACAGGGGGCGGGGAAAAACTGTTTTTT.

J is TRBJ2-5 and V is TRBV20-1; 7 positions match TRBD2. CDR1 and CDR2 (germline): DFQATT, SNEGSKA (reference sequence). With 3 bases clipped from V and 5 bases from J, the junction kept 15 bases outside the gene matches. The CDR3 sequence is 16 residues long. In nucleotides, the CDR3 is TGCAGTGCTAGTATAGTTGCTAGCGGACTCTCGGAGACCCAGTACTTC. This sequence encodes CSASIVASGLSETQYF.

The rearrangement links TRBV2 to TRBJ1-1, with 8 bases that match TRBD1. CDR3 length: 14 amino acids. J gave up 6 bases and V 5 bases, and 8 bases lay outside the gene matches. In germline, CDR1 is SNHLY, CDR2 FYNNEI. CDR3 bases: TGTGCCAGCAGTTCGCAGGGGGCACTGGCTGAAGCTTTCTTT. Its protein product is CASSSQGALAEAFF.

CDR3 in DNA: TGTGCCAGCAGCTTAGCGGGGACAGGGGCCTACGAGCAGTACTTC. It specifies CASSLAGTGAYEQYF. The chain has TRBV7-6 and TRBJ2-7, with 10 bases aligning to TRBD1. V was clipped by 0 bases and J by 2 bases; unmatched bases: 1. CDR3 length: 15 residues. CDR1 is SGHVS, CDR2 FNYEAQ, per germline.

V usage is TRBV2 and J usage is TRBJ1-2; 7 positions agree with TRBD1. Germline V lookup: CDR1 SNHLY, CDR2 FYNNEI. The CDR3 contains 15 residues. V shed 4 bases, J shed 5 bases, and the junction held 10 bases outside the gene matches. CDR3 sequence: CASSGGNRGIYGYTF. The CDR3 DNA reads as TGTGCCAGCAGTGGTGGGAACAGGGGCATTTATGGCTACACCTTC.

The chain uses TRBV19 and TRBJ1-2; possible D gene TRBD1, 6 bases. Deletions cut 6 bases from V and 5 bases from J, with 13 bases between. This CDR3 has 13 amino acids. Germline-derived CDR1 and CDR2 are LNHDA and SQIVND (reference sequence). CDR3 in DNA: TGTGCCAGTAGAAGAGGGGGGGTTTATGGCTACACCTTC. Residues: CASRRGGVYGYTF.

This chain connects TRBV5-1 to TRBJ1-4; no definite D call. Per germline, CDR1 SGHRS and CDR2 YFSETQ. The CDR3 has 14 residues. Trimming removed 0 bases from V and 6 bases from J, with 9 bases in between. The CDR3 region is CASSLVPNDEKLFF. The DNA of the CDR3 is TGCGCCAGCAGCTTGGTTCCTAACGATGAAAAACTGTTTTTT.

V and J are TRBV9 and TRBJ1-3, with a tentative D call TRBD1 (6 bases). The V gene's germline CDR1 is SGDLS and CDR2 YYNGEE. The V gene lost 7 bases and the J gene lost 4 bases, with 18 bases spanning the gap. The CDR3 loop spans 15 amino acids. This CDR3 is CASGPYPGEGNTIYF. As DNA, the CDR3 is TGTGCCAGCGGACCTTACCCAGGGGAGGGAAACACCATATATTTT.

V usage is TRBV6-1 and J usage is TRBJ1-2; D not resolved. Trimming took off 0 bases at V and 4 bases at J, with 6 bases between the two ends. Germline CDR1 reads MNHNS; CDR2 reads SASEGT. The CDR3 consists of 13 residues. CDR3 in amino acids: CASSEAPGYGYTF. The DNA of the CDR3 is TGTGCCAGCAGTGAAGCGCCGGGCTATGGCTACACCTTC.

This clone was seen once. The V and J genes are TRBV5-4 and TRBJ1-1; 9 bases agree with TRBD1. The CDR3 loop spans 12 amino acids. V lost 10 bases and J lost 5; bases outside the gene matches: 6. From germline, CDR1 is SGHNT and CDR2 YYREEE (reference sequence). This CDR3 reads CAHGTGLTEAFF. CDR3 coding DNA: TGTGCCCACGGGACAGGGCTAACTGAAGCTTTCTTT.

This clone was seen only once. This chain links TRBV7-9 with TRBJ2-7, with 7 bases matching TRBD1. After removal of 5 bases from V and 2 bases from J, the junction contained 9 bases not matched to a gene. The germline V gene has CDR1 SEHNR and CDR2 FQNEAQ (reference sequence). The CDR3 spans 15 residues. The DNA of the CDR3 is TGTGCCAGCAGCACTGACAGGGATTCAGCCTACGAGCAGTACTTC. Translated, it gives CASSTDRDSAYEQYF.